What follows are 10 T cell receptor beta chains derived from one specimen sequenced in a study of T cell responses to AZD1222 COVID-19 vaccine. Sequenced by immunoSEQ multiplex PCR; TCRdb stores in-frame clones only, minus some. Altogether some 130,000 clones are present, 75% to 90% being singletons, with the ten largest covering about 2.4%. The source was peripheral blood, collected on day 0 of AZD1222 vaccination. Receptor source: an adult in good health.

The rearrangement joins TRBV28 to TRBJ1-1; 10 positions agree with TRBD1. V was pared by 2 bases and J by 4 bases, with 16 bases of the junction left unmatched. The CDR3 sequence is 19 residues long. Germline V lookup: CDR1 MDHEN, CDR2 SYDVKM. CDR3 in amino acids: CASSLAVGGQGFVGTEAFF. CDR3 nucleotide sequence: TGTGCCAGCAGTTTAGCGGTGGGGGGACAGGGGTTCGTTGGCACTGAAGCTTTCTTT.

J is TRBJ2-7 and V is TRBV19; 9 bases are a match to TRBD1. V shed 7 bases, J shed 5 bases, and the junction held 6 bases outside the gene matches. The germline V gene has CDR1 LNHDA and CDR2 SQIVND (reference sequence). The CDR3 totals 13 residues. The CDR3 nucleotides read TGTGCCAGTAACCCGGACAGGGGCGACGAGCAGTACTTC. It translates to CASNPDRGDEQYF.

This clone was seen only once. The chain has TRBV29-1 and TRBJ2-1; the match to TRBD2 covers 10 bases. The germline V gene has CDR1 SQVTM and CDR2 ANQGSEA. Losses at the gene ends were 3 bases for V and 10 bases for J; bases not matched to a gene: 9. The CDR3 runs 14 residues. The CDR3 region is CSVDTLAGVFEQFF. The CDR3 DNA reads as TGCAGCGTTGATACCCTAGCGGGAGTATTCGAGCAGTTCTTC.

The chain carries TRBV28 and TRBJ1-2; D is unclear. The germline V and J ends were trimmed by 6 bases and 4 bases, with 9 bases remaining between them. This CDR3 is built from 12 residues. Germline lookup yields CDR1 MDHEN and CDR2 SYDVKM. The CDR3 protein is CASRPTLYGYTF. The CDR3 DNA follows: TGTGCCAGCAGGCCTACTCTCTATGGCTACACCTTC.

The J gene is TRBJ2-7, the V gene TRBV24-1; 9 bases are a match to TRBD1. This CDR3 has 13 amino acids. CDR1 is KGHDR and CDR2 is SFDVKD in the germline V gene. With V trimmed by 7 bases and J by 3 bases, 3 bases remained unmatched. The CDR3 DNA reads TGTGCCACCAGAGCGACAGGGGGCTACGAGCAGTACTTC. This encodes CATRATGGYEQYF.

The chain recombines TRBV28 with TRBJ1-4; D gene uncertain. The CDR3 contains 13 residues. Trimming removed 5 bases at V and 8 bases at J, with 12 bases between. Germline V gives CDR1 MDHEN, CDR2 SYDVKM. In DNA, the CDR3 is TGTGCCAGCAGTACCCTGCAAGGGGAAAAACTGTTTTTT. Protein: CASSTLQGEKLFF.

The chain joins TRBV15 to TRBJ1-5; weak D call: TRBD1 (5 bases). The CDR3 is 16 amino acids. Looked up from germline, CDR1 is LNHNV and CDR2 is YYDKDF (reference sequence). V lost 0 bases and J 1 base, leaving 10 bases between the germline ends. The CDR3 sequence: CATSRDRGKSNQPQHF. In DNA, the CDR3 is TGTGCCACCAGCAGAGATCGGGGGAAGAGCAATCAGCCCCAGCATTTT.

This clone came up once. The chain uses TRBV29-1 and TRBJ1-2, with D unresolved. V dropped 2 bases and J dropped 4 bases, with 5 bases sitting between them. CDR1 and CDR2 from the germline V gene are SQVTM and ANQGSEA. This CDR3 comprises 11 residues. The CDR3 spells CSVEKSYGYTF. The CDR3 DNA is TGCAGCGTTGAAAAGAGCTATGGCTACACCTTC.

The rearrangement joins TRBV5-6 to TRBJ2-7; no reliable D call. V was shortened by 1 base and J by 2 bases, with 10 bases between the two germline ends. The CDR3 consists of 14 residues. Germline loops: CDR1 SGHDT, CDR2 YYEEEE. The CDR3 loop is CASSLRVLTYEQYF. The CDR3 region has the DNA TGTGCCAGCAGCTTGAGAGTGTTAACCTACGAGCAGTACTTC.

The V gene is TRBV29-1, the J gene TRBJ1-2, with a weak D call TRBD1 (6 bases). V lost 5 bases and J lost 8, with 18 bases in between. CDR3 size: 13 residues. Germline V CDR1 and CDR2: SQVTM, ANQGSEA. The CDR3 sequence: CSVITGGGGGYTF. CDR3 bases: TGCAGCGTTATTACCGGGGGCGGAGGGGGCTACACCTTC.